The entry that follows covers one T cell receptor (beta chain) sequence. Germline V lookup: CDR1 SGHDT, CDR2 YYEEEE. J was trimmed by 2 bases and V by 4 bases; bases with no gene match: 9. This CDR3 region has 16 residues. The data are from a study of cytomegalovirus exposure and HLA in healthy donors. The repertoire was sequenced with immunoSEQ multiplex PCR; TCRdb's copy has only in-frame clones and lacks some. Of 150,000 to 200,000 clones listed, about 88% are singletons. The sequenced sample consisted of PBMCs. The sequence came from a woman aged 18-29 years in good health and CMV-seronegative. The chain joins TRBV5-6 to TRBJ1-1; 9 nucleotides line up with TRBD1. The CDR3 here is CASSLGQGTSNTEAFF. The CDR3 DNA follows: TGTGCCAGCAGCCTAGGACAGGGGACCTCTAACACTGAAGCTTTCTTT.